The clone carrying this T cell receptor (beta chain) showed up many times. The antigen is undetermined. This sample was taken from a study of spatial heterogeneity in lung cancer. Study-wide background: Detection consistently captured more beta-chain sequences than alpha-chain sequences. Mean representation of each unique TCR and UMI combination in the raw reads exceeded 8.5 occurrences.

Via MiXCR, TCRdb re-called the 5' RACE reads, giving one row per CDR3 protein. Among approximately 9,500 distinct CDR3 sequences listed, around 5% were seen once. Time point denoted: sample taken at primary tumor resection. Overall study findings and caveats: Counts that tracked tumor mutation counts were those of expanded intratumoral alpha and beta TCRs.

The sequenced sample was lung tumor tissue, obtained at surgery. The TCR originated in a female donor with early-stage non-small cell lung cancer.

The CDR3 region has the DNA TGCAGTGCTAGAGATAGTACTGGATCCTACGAGCAGTACTTC. Its translation: CSARDSTGSYEQYF. The chain carries TRBV20-1 and TRBJ2-7; D ambiguous. V was clipped by 0 bases and J by 1 base, with 10 bases between them. Germline CDR1 reads DFQATT; CDR2 reads SNEGSKA (reference sequence). There are 14 residues in the CDR3.